This passage covers 7 T cell receptor beta chains from one sample sequenced in a study of T cell changes during pregnancy in multiple sclerosis (dated 2019 in TCRdb). Receptor amplification or capture employed the immunoSEQ multiplex PCR assay. TCRdb took over this immuneACCESS table, retaining in-frame rearrangements with V and J assigned. Such tables are incomplete; in checked studies, under half of the missing clones stem from an unresolved V gene, and the remainder is unexplained. The sample has about 38,000 clones on record, more than 85% of them singletons. More than 5% of the sample lies in the top ten. This specimen was CD8+ T cells from peripheral blood mononuclear cells, taken in the third trimester of pregnancy. Receptors were obtained from a female donor with multiple sclerosis, enrolled in a pregnancy study.

The chain is built from TRBV7-3 and TRBJ1-2, with 8 bases identical to TRBD1. Per the germline V gene, CDR1 is SGHTA and CDR2 is FQGTGA. This CDR3 spans 16 amino acids. With V trimmed by 4 bases and J by 5 bases, 12 bases remained unmatched. The CDR3 DNA follows: TGTGCCAGCAGCTCACCCGAGCCCGACAGGGGTTATGGCTACACCTTC. Translated, it gives CASSSPEPDRGYGYTF.

The rearrangement uses TRBV4-1 and TRBJ2-7; tentatively, D is TRBD1 (5 bases). Trimming removed 4 bases from V and 3 bases from J, with 22 bases in between. Germline CDR1 reads MGHRA; CDR2 reads YSYEKL. The CDR3 is 17 residues long. The CDR3 DNA sequence: TGCGCCAGCAGCCCGCACCTACTGACAGCCGGTAGCTACGAGCAGTACTTC. This codes for CASSPHLLTAGSYEQYF.

The chain couples TRBV19 to TRBJ1-1, with D possibly being TRBD1 (6 bases). The ends were cut back, 5 bases at V and 8 bases at J, with 9 bases in the middle. This CDR3 is 11 amino acids long. CDR1 is LNHDA, CDR2 SQIVND, per germline (reference sequence). The CDR3 protein is CASSPGQEAFF. The CDR3 region has the DNA TGTGCCAGTAGTCCTGGACAGGAAGCTTTCTTT.

The V call is TRBV5-6, the J call TRBJ2-7, with D maybe TRBD2 (6 bases). The CDR3 length is 14 residues. Trimming removed 6 bases at V and 4 bases at J, with 17 bases between. Germline CDR1 is SGHDT and CDR2 is YYEEEE. Written as DNA, the CDR3 is TGTGCCAGCACCCTGGAGGGTTTCGGGTACGAGCAGTACTTC. Its protein product is CASTLEGFGYEQYF.

This chain links TRBV29-1 with TRBJ2-4, with TRBD1 identical over 7 bases. From germline, CDR1 is SQVTM and CDR2 ANQGSEA. The CDR3 is 14 residues long. The V and J ends lost 7 bases and 0 bases, in that order; junction bases with no gene match: 6. The CDR3 DNA follows: TGCAGCGCTGTAAACAGGGGAGCCAAAAACATTCAGTACTTC. It encodes CSAVNRGAKNIQYF.

This clone was seen only once. V and J are TRBV6-7 and TRBJ2-4; 7 nucleotides agree with TRBD2. TRBV6-7 is noted as an ORF with a role that remains uncertain. This CDR3 is built from 16 residues. V trimming: 11 bases; J trimming: 3 bases; junction bases outside the gene matches: 16. The CDR3 spells CALLLRGDEGKNIQYF. CDR3 in DNA: TGTGCCCTCCTCCTACGGGGGGATGAGGGCAAAAACATTCAGTACTTC.

This chain uses TRBV27 with TRBJ2-7, with 13 bases lining up with TRBD2. V lost 5 bases and J lost 0; bases outside the gene matches: 4. The CDR3 totals 16 residues. Per germline, CDR1 MNHEY and CDR2 SMNVEV (reference sequence). The CDR3 reads CASSIGTSGTSYEQYF. The CDR3 nucleotides read TGTGCCAGCAGTATCGGGACTAGCGGGACCTCCTACGAGCAGTACTTC.